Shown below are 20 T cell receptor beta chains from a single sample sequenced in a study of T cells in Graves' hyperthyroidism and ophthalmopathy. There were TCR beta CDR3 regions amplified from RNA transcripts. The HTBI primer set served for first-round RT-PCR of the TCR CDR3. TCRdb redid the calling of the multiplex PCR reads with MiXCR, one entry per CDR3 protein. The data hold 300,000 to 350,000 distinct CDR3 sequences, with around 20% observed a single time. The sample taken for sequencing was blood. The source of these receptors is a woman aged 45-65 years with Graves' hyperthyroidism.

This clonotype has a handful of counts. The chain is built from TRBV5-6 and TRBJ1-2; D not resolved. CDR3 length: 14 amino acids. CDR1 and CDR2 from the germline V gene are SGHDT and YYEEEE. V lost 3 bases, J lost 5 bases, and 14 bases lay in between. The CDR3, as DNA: TGTGCCAGCAGCTCATACATAGGCGGATATGGCTACACCTTC. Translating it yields CASSSYIGGYGYTF. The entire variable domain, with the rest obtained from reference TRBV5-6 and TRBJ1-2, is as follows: DAGVTQSPTHLIKTRGQQVTLRCSPKSGHDTVSWYQQALGQGPQFIFQYYEEEERQRGNFPDRFSGHQFPNYSSELNVNALLLGDSALYLCASSSYIGGYGYTFGSGTRLTVV.

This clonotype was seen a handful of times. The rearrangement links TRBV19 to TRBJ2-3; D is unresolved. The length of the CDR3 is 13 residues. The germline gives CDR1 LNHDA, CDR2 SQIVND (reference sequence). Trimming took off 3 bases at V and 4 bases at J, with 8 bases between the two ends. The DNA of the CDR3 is TGTGCCAGTAGTATGGGCCACGCAGATACGCAGTATTTT. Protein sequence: CASSMGHADTQYF.

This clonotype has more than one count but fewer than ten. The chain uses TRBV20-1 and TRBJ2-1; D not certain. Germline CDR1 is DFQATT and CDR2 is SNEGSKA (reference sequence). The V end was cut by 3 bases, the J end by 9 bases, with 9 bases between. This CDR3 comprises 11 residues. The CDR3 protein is CSASRWVEQFF. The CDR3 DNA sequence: TGCAGTGCTAGTCGGTGGGTTGAGCAGTTCTTC.

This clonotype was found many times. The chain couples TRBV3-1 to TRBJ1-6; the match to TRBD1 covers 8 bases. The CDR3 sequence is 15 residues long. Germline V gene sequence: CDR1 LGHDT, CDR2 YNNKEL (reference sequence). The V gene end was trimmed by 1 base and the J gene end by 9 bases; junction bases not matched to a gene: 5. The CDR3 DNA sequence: TGTGCCAGCAGCCAAGGGGACAGGTCCTCTTCACCCCTCCACTTT. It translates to CASSQGDRSSSPLHF. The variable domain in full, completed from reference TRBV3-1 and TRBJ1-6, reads DTAVSQTPKYLVTQMGNDKSIKCEQNLGHDTMYWYKQDSKKFLKIMFSYNNKELIINETVPNRFSPKSPDKAHLNLHINSLELGDSAVYFCASSQGDRSSSPLHFGNGTRLTVT.

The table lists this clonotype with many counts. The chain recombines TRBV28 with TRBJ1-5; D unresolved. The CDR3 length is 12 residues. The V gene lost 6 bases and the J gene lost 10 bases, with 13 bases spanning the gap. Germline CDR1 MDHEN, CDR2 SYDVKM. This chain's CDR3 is CASRSGWGPQHF. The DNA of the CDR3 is TGTGCCAGCAGATCTGGGTGGGGACCCCAGCATTTT.

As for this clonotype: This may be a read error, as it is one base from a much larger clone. CDR3 DNA sequence: TGTGCCAGCAGCCCATCTAGCAGCTACGAGCAGTTCTTC. It translates to CASSPSSSYEQFF. The rearrangement uses TRBV3-1 and TRBJ2-1; tentatively, D is TRBD2 (5 bases). The germline CDR1 and CDR2 sequences are LGHDT and YNNKEL (reference sequence). The V gene lost 4 bases and the J gene lost 10 bases, with 14 bases spanning the gap. The CDR3 totals 13 residues.

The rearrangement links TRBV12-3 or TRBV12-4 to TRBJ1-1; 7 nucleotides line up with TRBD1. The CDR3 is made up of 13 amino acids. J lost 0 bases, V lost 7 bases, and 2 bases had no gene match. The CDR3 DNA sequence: TGTGCCAGCACGGGACAGCTGAACACTGAAGCTTTCTTT. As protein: CASTGQLNTEAFF.

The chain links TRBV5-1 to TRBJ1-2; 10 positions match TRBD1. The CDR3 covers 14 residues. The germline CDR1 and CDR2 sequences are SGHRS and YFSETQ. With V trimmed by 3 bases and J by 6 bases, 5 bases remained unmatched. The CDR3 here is CASSSGTGDHGYTF. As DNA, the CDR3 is TGCGCCAGCAGCTCAGGGACAGGGGACCATGGCTACACCTTC.

For the CDR3, the DNA is TGTGCCAGCAGTCGCGGGACGGATGGCTACACCTTC. Translated, it gives CASSRGTDGYTF. The chain joins TRBV12-3 or TRBV12-4 to TRBJ1-2; a weak D match, TRBD1 (5 bases). Between the trimmed V and J ends, which lost 5 bases and 6 bases, there was a span of 10 bases. CDR3 size: 12 residues.

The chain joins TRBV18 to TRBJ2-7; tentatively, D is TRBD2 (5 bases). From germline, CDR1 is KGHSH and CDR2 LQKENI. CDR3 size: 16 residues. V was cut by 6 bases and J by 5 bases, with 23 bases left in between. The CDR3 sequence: CASSQVSGLTGNEQYF. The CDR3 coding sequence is TGTGCCAGCTCCCAAGTAAGCGGCCTAACGGGGAACGAGCAGTACTTC.

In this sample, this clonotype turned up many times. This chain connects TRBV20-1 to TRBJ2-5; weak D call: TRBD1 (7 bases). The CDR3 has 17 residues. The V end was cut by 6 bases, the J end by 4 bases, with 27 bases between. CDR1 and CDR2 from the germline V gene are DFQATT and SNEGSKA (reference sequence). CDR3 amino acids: CSATHPLQGRQGETQYF. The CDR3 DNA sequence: TGCAGTGCCACACACCCTCTACAGGGGAGGCAAGGAGAGACCCAGTACTTC.

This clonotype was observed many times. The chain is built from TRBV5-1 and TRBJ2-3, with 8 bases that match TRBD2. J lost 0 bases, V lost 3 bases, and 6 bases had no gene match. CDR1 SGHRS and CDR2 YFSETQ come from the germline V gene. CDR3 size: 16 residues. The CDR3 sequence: CASSSQRETSTDTQYF. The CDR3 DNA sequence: TGCGCCAGCAGCTCCCAGCGGGAGACTAGCACAGATACGCAGTATTTT.

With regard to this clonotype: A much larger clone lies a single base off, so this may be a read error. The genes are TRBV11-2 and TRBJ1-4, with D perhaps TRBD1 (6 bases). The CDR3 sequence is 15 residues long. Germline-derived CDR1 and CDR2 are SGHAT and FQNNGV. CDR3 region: CASSLEGASNGKLFF. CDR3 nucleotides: TGTGCCAGCAGCTTAGAGGGGGCAAGTAATGGAAAACTGTTTTTT. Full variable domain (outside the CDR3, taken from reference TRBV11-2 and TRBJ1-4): EAGVAQSPRYKIIEKRQSVAFWCNPISGHATLYWYQQILGQGPKLLIQFQNNGVVDDSQLPKDRFSAERLKGVDSTLKIQPAKLEDSAVYLCASSLEGASNGKLFFGSGTQLSVL.

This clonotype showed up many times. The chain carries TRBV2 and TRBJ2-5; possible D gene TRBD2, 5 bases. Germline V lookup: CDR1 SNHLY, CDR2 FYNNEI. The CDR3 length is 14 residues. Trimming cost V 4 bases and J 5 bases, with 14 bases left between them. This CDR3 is CASSVGLAGETQYF. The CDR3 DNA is TGTGCCAGCAGTGTTGGCCTAGCTGGGGAGACCCAGTACTTC.

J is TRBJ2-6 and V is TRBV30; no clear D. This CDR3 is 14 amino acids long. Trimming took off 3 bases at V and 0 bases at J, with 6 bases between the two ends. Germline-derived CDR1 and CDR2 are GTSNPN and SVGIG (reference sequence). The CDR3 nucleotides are TGTGCCTGGAGCCAATACTCTGGGGCCAACGTCCTGACTTTC. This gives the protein CAWSQYSGANVLTF.

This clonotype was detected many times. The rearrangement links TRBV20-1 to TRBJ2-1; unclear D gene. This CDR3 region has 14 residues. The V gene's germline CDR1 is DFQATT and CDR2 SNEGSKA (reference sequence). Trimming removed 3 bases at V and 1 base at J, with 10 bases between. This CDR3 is CSASGARSYNEQFF. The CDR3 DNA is TGCAGTGCTAGCGGAGCAAGGTCCTACAATGAGCAGTTCTTC.

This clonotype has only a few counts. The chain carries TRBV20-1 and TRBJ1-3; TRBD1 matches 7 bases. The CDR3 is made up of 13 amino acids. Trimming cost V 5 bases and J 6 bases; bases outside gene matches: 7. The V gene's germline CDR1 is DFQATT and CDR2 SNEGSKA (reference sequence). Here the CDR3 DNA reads TGCAGTGCTTCCGGACAGGAGCAAAACACCATATATTTT. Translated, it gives CSASGQEQNTIYF.

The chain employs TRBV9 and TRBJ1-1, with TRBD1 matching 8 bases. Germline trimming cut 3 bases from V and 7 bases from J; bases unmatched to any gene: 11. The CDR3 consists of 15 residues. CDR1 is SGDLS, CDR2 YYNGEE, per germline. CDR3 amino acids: CASSATAGTGREAFF. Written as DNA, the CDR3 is TGTGCCAGCAGCGCCACTGCCGGGACAGGCCGTGAAGCTTTCTTT.

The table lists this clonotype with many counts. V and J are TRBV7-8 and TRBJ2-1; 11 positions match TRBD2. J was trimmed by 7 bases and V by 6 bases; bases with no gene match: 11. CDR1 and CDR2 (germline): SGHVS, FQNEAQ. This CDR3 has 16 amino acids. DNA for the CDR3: TGTGCCAGCAGATTTCAACTAGCGGGGGACGGGAATGAGCAGTTCTTC. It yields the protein CASRFQLAGDGNEQFF.

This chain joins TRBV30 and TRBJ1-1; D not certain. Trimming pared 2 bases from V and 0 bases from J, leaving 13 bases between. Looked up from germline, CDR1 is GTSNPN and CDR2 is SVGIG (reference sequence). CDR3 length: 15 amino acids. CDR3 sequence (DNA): TGTGCCTGGAGTCCGGGCCTAGGGATGAACACTGAAGCTTTCTTT. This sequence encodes CAWSPGLGMNTEAFF.